These 25 T cell receptor beta chains were all obtained from the same sample, sequenced in a study of T cells in Graves' hyperthyroidism and ophthalmopathy. Researchers amplified the TCR beta CDR3 regions from RNA transcripts. During a first-round RT-PCR of the TCR CDR3, the HTBI primer set was used. One entry per CDR3 protein, called by TCRdb with MiXCR from the multiplex PCR reads. The sample has 250,000 to 300,000 distinct CDR3 sequences, more than 15% seen once. Source material: blood. These receptor sequences come from a woman in her fifties or sixties with Graves' ophthalmopathy.

CDR3 in amino acids: CASSLYREAQPQHF. The CDR3 DNA reads TGTGCCAGCAGTTTATACAGGGAGGCTCAGCCCCAGCATTTT. The chain joins TRBV28 to TRBJ1-5, with D possibly matching TRBD1 (6 bases). This CDR3 region has 14 residues. V lost 1 base, J lost 6 bases, and 10 bases lay in between. CDR1 is MDHEN and CDR2 is SYDVKM in the germline V gene.

In this sample, this clonotype turned up many times. This sequence joins TRBV3-2 and TRBJ2-7; the D segment call TRBD1 is taken from the table without a DNA check. TRBV3-2 is an annotated pseudogene. The CDR3 length is 15 residues. The CDR3 is CASSQSSPGGYEQYF. DNA of the CDR3: TGTGCCAGCAGCCAAAGTTCTCCAGGGGGCTACGAGCAGTACTTC.

The chain couples TRBV4-3 to TRBJ1-1, with 7 bases aligning to TRBD1. V shed 3 bases, J shed 1 base, and the junction held 8 bases outside the gene matches. Germline loops: CDR1 LGHNA, CDR2 YSLEER. The CDR3 loop spans 16 amino acids. The CDR3 DNA reads as TGCGCCAGCAGCCAGGCTCCGGGACAGACGAACACTGAAGCTTTCTTT. Translated, it gives CASSQAPGQTNTEAFF.

This clonotype was picked up a small number of times. The chain links TRBV10-3 to TRBJ2-7; 8 positions agree with TRBD1. This CDR3 comprises 14 residues. The germline gives CDR1 ENHRY, CDR2 SYGVKD. V shed 10 bases, J shed 6 bases, and the junction held 14 bases outside the gene matches. The CDR3 region has the DNA TGTGCCACTCTGAAGGACAGGGAGATTGGCGAGCAGTACTTC. Protein sequence: CATLKDREIGEQYF.

This clonotype was recorded a few times. The J gene is TRBJ1-4, the V gene TRBV6-1; 7 nucleotides agree with TRBD1. CDR1 MNHNS and CDR2 SASEGT come from the germline V gene. V gave up 8 bases and J gave up 3 bases; unmatched junction bases: 9. The length of the CDR3 is 15 residues. CDR3 sequence: CASAGVRGPNEKLFF. In DNA, the CDR3 is TGTGCCAGCGCTGGGGTGAGGGGGCCTAATGAAAAACTGTTTTTT.

This clonotype was counted at least ten times. The rearrangement uses TRBV5-5 and TRBJ2-7; TRBD1 matches 9 bases. V shed 3 bases, J shed 4 bases, and the junction held 5 bases outside the gene matches. The germline CDR1 and CDR2 sequences are SGHKS and YYEKEE (reference sequence). The CDR3 is 14 amino acids. CDR3 nucleotides: TGTGCCAGCAGCTCCGGGACAGGGATGTACGAGCAGTACTTC. Encoded protein: CASSSGTGMYEQYF.

J is TRBJ1-1 and V is TRBV20-1, with a weak D call TRBD1 (5 bases). This CDR3 is 15 amino acids long. The germline V and J ends were trimmed by 6 bases and 2 bases, with 19 bases remaining between them. Germline CDR1 DFQATT, CDR2 SNEGSKA (reference sequence). The CDR3 nucleotides read TGCAGTGCCTGGACATCGGATAGAGCAAACACTGAAGCTTTCTTT. This translates into CSAWTSDRANTEAFF.

This clonotype was seen repeatedly, ten times or more. The V call is TRBV28, the J call TRBJ2-3; the D gene is possibly TRBD1 (6 bases). With 7 bases removed from V and 2 bases from J, the gap between germline ends came to 16 bases. CDR3 size: 15 residues. Germline assignment: CDR1 MDHEN and CDR2 SYDVKM. CDR3 DNA: TGTGCCAGCATCTCCCTCCGGGACAACACAGATACGCAGTATTTT. Amino acids: CASISLRDNTDTQYF.

At least ten counts were recorded for this clonotype. The chain recombines TRBV5-6 with TRBJ1-1, with D possibly matching TRBD1 (5 bases). The CDR3 loop spans 16 amino acids. The V gene's germline CDR1 is SGHDT and CDR2 YYEEEE. V lost 2 bases and J 5 bases, leaving 19 bases between the germline ends. The CDR3 nucleotides read TGTGCCAGCAGCTTCGACCCGCCGGGCTGGGGGACTGAAGCTTTCTTT. Protein product: CASSFDPPGWGTEAFF.

The chain carries TRBV18 and TRBJ1-3; 7 bases match TRBD1. Germline CDR1 KGHSH, CDR2 LQKENI. The trim removed 3 bases at V and 3 bases at J, leaving 2 bases unmatched. The CDR3 length is 14 residues. This CDR3 is CASSPGTVGNTIYF. The DNA of the CDR3 is TGTGCCAGCTCACCTGGGACAGTTGGAAACACCATATATTTT.

This clonotype was detected ten times or more. The rearrangement joins TRBV28 to TRBJ2-7; 9 nucleotides match TRBD2. Germline trimming cut 8 bases from V and 3 bases from J; bases unmatched to any gene: 8. The CDR3 is 14 residues long. Germline CDR1 is MDHEN and CDR2 is SYDVKM. For the CDR3, the DNA is TGTGCCAGCTACATGGGAGCGGGGGGCTACGAGCAGTACTTC. Its protein is CASYMGAGGYEQYF. The full variable domain, completed using reference TRBV28 and TRBJ2-7, is DVKVTQSSRYLVKRTGEKVFLECVQDMDHENMFWYRQDPGLGLRLIYFSYDVKMKEKGDIPEGYSVSREKKERFSLILESASTNQTSMYLCASYMGAGGYEQYFGPGTRLTVT.

A single count supports this clonotype. The rearrangement uses TRBV20-1 and TRBJ2-5; D is unclear. Germline V gene sequence: CDR1 DFQATT, CDR2 SNEGSKA (reference sequence). There are 13 residues in the CDR3. V lost 6 bases to trimming and J lost 1 base, with 12 bases between them. CDR3 in DNA: TGCAGTGCCCAGAGTTCAGTCCAAGAGACCCAGTACTTC. This codes for CSAQSSVQETQYF.

This clonotype was seen repeatedly, ten times or more. The CDR3 protein is CASSLIVGSYEQYF. The CDR3, as DNA: TGTGCCAGCAGCTTAATTGTAGGTTCCTACGAGCAGTACTTC. The gene calls are TRBV7-2 and TRBJ2-7; D not resolved. The CDR3 runs to 14 residues. The V and J ends lost 2 bases and 1 base respectively, with 9 bases between them. Germline V gene lookup returns CDR1 SGHTA and CDR2 FQGNSA.

This sequence joins TRBV19 and TRBJ1-1; possible D gene TRBD1, 5 bases. The CDR3 has 14 residues. V was trimmed by 4 bases and J by 0 bases, leaving 9 bases between them. Germline values: CDR1 LNHDA, CDR2 SQIVND (reference sequence). The CDR3 spells CASSTRVMNTEAFF. CDR3 DNA sequence: TGTGCCAGTAGTACCAGGGTGATGAACACTGAAGCTTTCTTT. Together with reference TRBV19 and TRBJ1-1, the CDR3 gives the full variable domain: DGGITQSPKYLFRKEGQNVTLSCEQNLNHDAMYWYRQDPGQGLRLIYYSQIVNDFQKGDIAEGYSVSREKKESFPLTVTSAQKNPTAFYLCASSTRVMNTEAFFGQGTRLTVV.

This clonotype was seen at least ten times. V usage is TRBV6-1 and J usage is TRBJ2-7, with 9 bases lining up with TRBD1. The V segment lost 5 bases and the J segment 2 bases; nucleotides outside the gene matches: 7. The CDR3 loop spans 15 amino acids. CDR1 and CDR2 (germline): MNHNS, SASEGT. The CDR3 bases are TGTGCCAGCAGTAAACGTGGGACAGGGCCCTACGAGCAGTACTTC. Its translation is CASSKRGTGPYEQYF.

This clonotype occurred a few times. The chain uses TRBV11-2 and TRBJ1-3; D gene unclear. The CDR3 covers 15 residues. The V gene's germline CDR1 is SGHAT and CDR2 FQNNGV. The V gene lost 5 bases and the J gene lost 3 bases, with 14 bases spanning the gap. CDR3 region: CASSPRGSHGNTIYF. The CDR3 DNA follows: TGTGCCAGCAGCCCCCGGGGATCACATGGAAACACCATATATTTT.

This clonotype was counted many times. The rearrangement uses TRBV7-9 and TRBJ2-3, with 9 bases aligning to TRBD2. The ends lost 1 base at V and 6 bases at J; junction bases unmatched: 5. In germline, CDR1 is SEHNR, CDR2 FQNEAQ (reference sequence). The CDR3 runs to 15 residues. This chain's CDR3 is CASSLGGRARDTQYF. DNA of the CDR3: TGTGCCAGCAGCTTAGGCGGGAGGGCCAGGGATACGCAGTATTTT. The full variable domain, completed using reference TRBV7-9 and TRBJ2-3, is DTGVSQNPRHKITKRGQNVTFRCDPISEHNRLYWYRQTLGQGPEFLTYFQNEAQLEKSRLLSDRFSAERPKGSFSTLEIQRTEQGDSAMYLCASSLGGRARDTQYFGPGTRLTVL.

In its sample, this clonotype was seen many times. This rearrangement joins TRBV2 to TRBJ2-6; D gene unclear. Trimming removed 1 base at V and 0 bases at J, with 7 bases between. CDR3 length equals 16 residues. Germline assignment: CDR1 SNHLY and CDR2 FYNNEI. The CDR3 coding sequence is TGTGCCAGCAGTGAAGAAGGGTTCTCTGGGGCCAACGTCCTGACTTTC. Translated, it gives CASSEEGFSGANVLTF.

This clonotype has only a few counts. The chain recombines TRBV4-3 with TRBJ2-7, with TRBD1 matching over 9 bases. Germline assignment: CDR1 LGHNA and CDR2 YSLEER. The CDR3 has 16 amino acids. V shed 0 bases, J shed 5 bases, and the junction held 8 bases outside the gene matches. The CDR3 spells CASSQDLGQGTHEQYF. The CDR3 DNA sequence: TGCGCCAGCAGCCAAGACCTGGGACAGGGTACCCACGAGCAGTACTTC.

This clonotype was detected many times. The J gene is TRBJ1-5, the V gene TRBV6-1, with 11 bases identical to TRBD1. This CDR3 region has 15 residues. After removal of 0 bases from V and 7 bases from J, the junction contained 2 bases not matched to a gene. Per the germline V gene, CDR1 is MNHNS and CDR2 is SASEGT. CDR3 bases: TGTGCCAGCAGTGAAGCCGGGACAGGGGGACAGCCCCAGCATTTT. Translating gives CASSEAGTGGQPQHF.

The V and J genes are TRBV7-8 and TRBJ2-3; 8 bases match TRBD1. The junction had 8 bases not matched to a gene; V was cut back by 1 base and J by 5 bases. The CDR3 has 16 residues. Germline CDR1 reads SGHVS; CDR2 reads FQNEAQ. CDR3 sequence reads: CASSLGAGGGRDTQYF. DNA of the CDR3: TGTGCCAGCAGCTTAGGGGCAGGGGGCGGCAGAGATACGCAGTATTTT.

This clonotype was seen ten or more times. J is TRBJ2-4 and V is TRBV12-3 or TRBV12-4; 7 bases map to TRBD1. The length of the CDR3 is 15 residues. J gave up 0 bases and V 8 bases, and 7 bases lay outside the gene matches. The CDR3 reads CASSRTGVAKNIQYF. The CDR3 nucleotides are TGTGCCAGCTCCCGGACAGGAGTAGCCAAAAACATTCAGTACTTC.

Only a few counts were recorded for this clonotype. The CDR3 spells CASSAGQGIGEQFF. CDR3 in DNA: TGTGCCAGCAGTGCAGGACAGGGGATAGGTGAGCAGTTCTTC. The rearrangement links TRBV2 to TRBJ2-1, with TRBD1 matching 9 bases. The CDR3 extends over 14 amino acids. V lost 4 bases to trimming and J lost 9 bases; unmatched junction nucleotides: 7. Germline assignment: CDR1 SNHLY and CDR2 FYNNEI.

This chain uses TRBV9 with TRBJ2-1, with TRBD2 matching over 11 bases. Germline CDR1 reads SGDLS; CDR2 reads YYNGEE. Trimming cost V 0 bases and J 0 bases; bases outside gene matches: 5. The CDR3 runs to 18 residues. DNA for the CDR3: TGTGCCAGCAGCGTAGTTGGGACTAGCGGAAGCTCCTACAATGAGCAGTTCTTC. Protein sequence: CASSVVGTSGSSYNEQFF.

This clonotype was detected many times. The genes are TRBV2 and TRBJ2-5; a weak D match, TRBD2 (6 bases). Trimming took off 4 bases at V and 2 bases at J, with 11 bases between the two ends. Germline V gene sequence: CDR1 SNHLY, CDR2 FYNNEI. The CDR3 totals 14 residues. The CDR3 here is CASSGDSGQETQYF. As DNA, the CDR3 is TGTGCCAGCAGTGGGGATAGCGGACAAGAGACCCAGTACTTC.